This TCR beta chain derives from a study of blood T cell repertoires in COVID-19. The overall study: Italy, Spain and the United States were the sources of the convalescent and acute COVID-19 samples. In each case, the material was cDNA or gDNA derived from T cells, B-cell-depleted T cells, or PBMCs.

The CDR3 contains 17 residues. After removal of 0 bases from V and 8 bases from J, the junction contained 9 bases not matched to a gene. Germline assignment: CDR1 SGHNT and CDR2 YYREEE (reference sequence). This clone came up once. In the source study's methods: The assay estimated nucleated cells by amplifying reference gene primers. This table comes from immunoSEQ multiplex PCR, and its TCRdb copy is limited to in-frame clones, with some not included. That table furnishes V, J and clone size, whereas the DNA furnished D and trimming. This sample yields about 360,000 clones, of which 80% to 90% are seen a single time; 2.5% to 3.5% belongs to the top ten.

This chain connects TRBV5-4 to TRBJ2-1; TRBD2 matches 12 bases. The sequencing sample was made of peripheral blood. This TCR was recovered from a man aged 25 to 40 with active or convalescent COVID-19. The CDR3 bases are TGTGCCAGCAGCTTGGATCTAGCGGGGGGGCTCAAGGATGAGCAGTTCTTC. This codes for CASSLDLAGGLKDEQFF.